This is a list of T cell receptor beta chains from one sample in a study of Ad26.COV2.S vaccination and SARS-CoV-2 variants. Libraries were prepared by immunoSEQ multiplex PCR; TCRdb keeps only in-frame clonotypes and omits some of them. The repertoire holds 300,000 to 500,000 clones, with about 88% as singletons. The specimen comprised peripheral blood, sampled in a trial of Ad26.COV2.S vaccine versus placebo. All receptors derive from a person between 18 and 65 years old who received the Ad26.COV2.S COVID-19 vaccine or a placebo. Each CDR3 is given with its conserved first and last residue. Each record gives: D gene, clone size, V gene, J gene, CDR3 protein, CDR3 DNA. D genes are given only for firm matches. Rows may omit the clone size; those that give it use once, few, many or a size class.

>-|-|TRBV6-7|TRBJ1-1
CASEIHRVMNTEAFF
TGTGCCAGCGAGATCCACAGGGTCATGAACACTGAAGCTTTCTTT
>-|-|TRBV20-1|TRBJ1-1
CSASLGPMNTEAFF
TGCAGTGCTAGTTTAGGCCCCATGAACACTGAAGCTTTCTTT
>-|-|TRBV21-1|TRBJ2-5
CASSKEGKKEETQYF
TGTGCCAGCAGCAAAGAAGGGAAAAAGGAAGAGACCCAGTACTTC
>-|-|TRBV6-5|TRBJ1-1
CASRRLQGNTEAFF
TGTGCCAGCAGAAGACTCCAGGGGAACACTGAAGCTTTCTTT
>-|-|TRBV12-2|TRBJ2-5
CASRLEEYGTSGNCWETQYF
TGTGCAAGTCGCTTAGAGGAGTACGGGACTAGCGGTAACTGTTGGGAGACCCAGTACTTC
>-|-|TRBV19|TRBJ2-1
CASTLAGPPSNEQFF
TGTGCCAGTACCCTAGCCGGGCCTCCTAGCAATGAGCAGTTCTTC
>-|-|TRBV7-9|TRBJ1-5
CASSLGSRPQHF
TGTGCCAGCAGCTTAGGATCTCGGCCCCAGCATTTT
>-|-|TRBV7-6|TRBJ1-3
CASSSNTGYGNTIYF
TGTGCCAGCAGCTCGAACACAGGGTACGGAAACACCATATATTTT
>-|-|TRBV10-3|TRBJ1-1
CAISEDTEAFF
TGTGCCATCAGTGAAGACACTGAAGCTTTCTTT
>-|-|TRBV11-3|TRBJ2-3
CASSAGASTDTQYF
TGTGCCAGCAGTGCGGGGGCCAGCACAGATACGCAGTATTTT
>-|-|TRBV5-6|TRBJ1-1
CASSLGGRPEAFF
TGTGCCAGCAGCTTAGGAGGGCGACCTGAAGCTTTCTTT
>-|-|TRBV11-2|TRBJ2-3
CASRKPGGTDTQYF
TGTGCCAGCAGAAAACCGGGAGGCACAGATACGCAGTATTTT
>TRBD1|-|TRBV5-1|TRBJ1-4
CASSLEQGFGEKLFF
TGCGCCAGCAGCTTGGAACAGGGGTTTGGGGAAAAACTGTTTTTT
>-|-|TRBV28|TRBJ2-3
CASTPFNTDTDTQYF
TGTGCCAGCACCCCTTTTAATACGGACACCGATACGCAGTATTTT
>TRBD1|few|TRBV27|TRBJ2-2
CASSNRDRRSWELFF
TGTGCCAGCAGCAACCGGGACAGGAGAAGCTGGGAGCTGTTTTTT
>-|once|TRBV14|TRBJ2-3
CASSHSSLAPYF
TGTGCCAGCAGTCACTCAAGCCTAGCCCCCTATTTT
>-|-|TRBV18|TRBJ1-1
CASSPPAGAQNTEAFF
TGTGCCAGCTCACCACCCGCAGGGGCCCAGAACACTGAAGCTTTCTTT
>-|-|TRBV9|TRBJ1-3
CASSASGNTIYF
TGTGCCAGTTCTGCCTCTGGAAACACCATATATTTT
>-|once|TRBV5-1|TRBJ2-7
CASSLQSQGISYEQYF
TGCGCCAGCAGCTTACAAAGTCAGGGAATTTCCTACGAGCAGTACTTC
>-|-|TRBV25-1|TRBJ2-3
CASSEWSARDTQYF
TGTGCCAGCAGTGAATGGTCGGCAAGGGATACGCAGTATTTT
>-|-|TRBV7-8|TRBJ1-3
CASSPQRFSGNTIYF
TGTGCCAGCAGCCCTCAGCGGTTCTCTGGAAACACCATATATTTT
>-|-|TRBV25-1|TRBJ2-7
CASKGSWGQRAGQYF
TGTGCCAGCAAAGGGAGCTGGGGTCAGCGAGCTGGGCAGTACTTC
>TRBD1|-|TRBV9|TRBJ2-7
CASSSRTGDYEQYF
TGTGCCAGCAGCTCGAGGACAGGGGACTACGAGCAGTACTTC
>-|-|TRBV5-1|TRBJ2-7
CASSRPGGSSYEQYF
TGCGCCAGCAGCCGCCCCGGCGGTTCCTCCTACGAGCAGTACTTC
>TRBD1|-|TRBV18|TRBJ1-2
CASSSGLGQGAIGYGYTF
TGTGCCAGCTCATCCGGCTTGGGACAGGGGGCGATTGGGTATGGCTACACCTTC
>TRBD1|-|TRBV19|TRBJ1-1
CASTLTGGMNTEAFF
TGTGCCAGTACCCTCACAGGGGGGATGAACACTGAAGCTTTCTTT
>TRBD1|-|TRBV23-1|TRBJ2-2
CASSQPDRGAGELFF
TGCGCCAGCAGTCAACCTGACAGGGGCGCCGGGGAGCTGTTTTTT
>TRBD1|-|TRBV6-5|TRBJ1-4
CASGTGRPEKLFF
TGTGCCAGCGGGACAGGGAGGCCGGAAAAACTGTTTTTT
>-|-|TRBV24-1|TRBJ2-1
CATSDSPGAGLHEQFF
TGTGCCACCAGTGATTCACCGGGGGCAGGGTTACATGAGCAGTTCTTC
>-|-|TRBV6-1|TRBJ1-3
CASSEAGRNTIYF
TGTGCCAGCAGTGAAGCGGGCAGAAACACCATATATTTT
>-|-|TRBV7-9|TRBJ1-6
CASSLIVGGASNSPLHF
TGTGCCAGCAGCTTAATTGTGGGGGGGGCGAGTAATTCACCCCTCCACTTT
>-|-|TRBV6-5|TRBJ2-7
CASRFEGIGEQYF
TGTGCCAGCAGATTCGAGGGGATCGGCGAGCAGTACTTC
>TRBD1|once|TRBV5-5|TRBJ1-4
CASSLGTSGTGEEKLFF
TGTGCCAGCAGCTTGGGGACTAGCGGGACAGGCGAAGAAAAACTGTTTTTT
>TRBD2|-|TRBV5-4|TRBJ2-3
CASSEPVGAGGPTDTQYF
TGTGCCAGCAGCGAACCCGTAGGGGCGGGGGGGCCAACAGATACGCAGTATTTT
>-|-|TRBV19|TRBJ1-2
CASSMHTSYGYTF
TGTGCCAGTAGTATGCACACTAGCTATGGCTACACCTTC
>-|-|TRBV19|TRBJ1-5
CASSIGGTDAYSNQPQHF
TGTGCCAGTAGTATAGGAGGAACAGACGCTTATAGCAATCAGCCCCAGCATTTT
>TRBD1|few|TRBV7-2|TRBJ1-6
CASTRTGVDNSPLHF
TGTGCCAGCACCCGGACAGGGGTCGATAATTCACCCCTCCACTTT
>TRBD2|-|TRBV3-1/TRBV3-2|TRBJ2-1
CASSQVPGLAGIDEQFF
TGTGCCAGCAGCCAAGTTCCGGGACTAGCGGGGATCGATGAGCAGTTCTTC
>-|-|TRBV6-5|TRBJ1-4
CASSYWATNEKLFF
TGTGCCAGCAGTTACTGGGCAACTAATGAAAAACTGTTTTTT
>TRBD1|-|TRBV11-1|TRBJ1-6
CASSLSAGGGRPPLHF
TGTGCCAGCAGCTTATCAGCAGGGGGGGGCAGGCCACCCCTCCACTTT
>TRBD1|-|TRBV30|TRBJ2-7
CAWSGGTGHQYF
TGTGCCTGGAGTGGTGGGACAGGGCATCAGTACTTC
>TRBD1|once|TRBV10-3|TRBJ2-1
CAISEDRGRYNEQFF
TGTGCCATCAGTGAGGACAGGGGACGTTACAATGAGCAGTTCTTC
>-|-|TRBV28|TRBJ1-1
CASSDTVNTEAFF
TGTGCCAGCAGTGATACAGTGAACACTGAAGCTTTCTTT
>TRBD1|-|TRBV6-1|TRBJ1-2
CASSGAPGQGARSYGYTF
TGTGCCAGCAGTGGGGCCCCGGGACAGGGGGCGCGAAGCTATGGCTACACCTTC
>-|few|TRBV12-3/TRBV12-4|TRBJ1-1
CASRPGPGSEAFF
TGTGCCAGCAGGCCCGGCCCGGGGTCCGAAGCTTTCTTT
>-|-|TRBV9|TRBJ1-4
CASSVGSTGREKLFF
TGTGCCAGCAGCGTCGGGAGTACGGGGCGGGAAAAACTGTTTTTT
>TRBD1|-|TRBV29-1|TRBJ2-1
CSVEDHRTGKGDEQFF
TGCAGCGTTGAAGATCATCGGACAGGGAAAGGCGATGAGCAGTTCTTC
>-|-|TRBV6-5|TRBJ2-1
CASSLGGNEQFF
TGTGCCAGCAGTTTGGGGGGCAATGAGCAGTTCTTC
>-|-|TRBV24-1|TRBJ1-1
CATSDYRRPSGTEAFF
TGTGCCACCAGTGATTACCGGAGACCGTCGGGCACTGAAGCTTTCTTT
>-|-|TRBV5-4|TRBJ2-1
CASRAAMGPGNNEQFF
TGTGCCAGCAGGGCCGCAATGGGCCCGGGGAACAATGAGCAGTTCTTC